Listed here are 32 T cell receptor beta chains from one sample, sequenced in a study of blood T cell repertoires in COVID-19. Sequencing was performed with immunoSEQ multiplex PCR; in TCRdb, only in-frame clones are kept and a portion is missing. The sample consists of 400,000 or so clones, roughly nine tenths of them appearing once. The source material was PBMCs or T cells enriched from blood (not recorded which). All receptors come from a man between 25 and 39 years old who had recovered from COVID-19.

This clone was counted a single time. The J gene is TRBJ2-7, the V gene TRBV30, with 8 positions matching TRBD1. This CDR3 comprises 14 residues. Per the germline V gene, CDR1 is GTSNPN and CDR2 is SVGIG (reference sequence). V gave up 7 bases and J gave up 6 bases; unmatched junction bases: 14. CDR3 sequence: CAYTRAGGMGEQYF. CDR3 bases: TGTGCCTATACCCGAGCAGGGGGCATGGGCGAGCAGTACTTC.

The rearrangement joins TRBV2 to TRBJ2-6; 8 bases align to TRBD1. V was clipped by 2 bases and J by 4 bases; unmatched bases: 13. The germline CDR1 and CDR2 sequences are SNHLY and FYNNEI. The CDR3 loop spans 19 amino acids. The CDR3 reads CASSESLDRAFIGANVLTF. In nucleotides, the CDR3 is TGTGCCAGCAGTGAAAGCTTGGACAGGGCTTTCATCGGGGCCAACGTCCTGACTTTC.

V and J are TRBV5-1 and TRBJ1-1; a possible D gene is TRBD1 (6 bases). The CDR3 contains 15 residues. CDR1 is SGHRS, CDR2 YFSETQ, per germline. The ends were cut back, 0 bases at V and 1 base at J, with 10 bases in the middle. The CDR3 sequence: CASSLARTENTEAFF. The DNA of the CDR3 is TGCGCCAGCAGCTTGGCTAGGACAGAGAACACTGAAGCTTTCTTT.

CDR3 sequence (DNA): TGTGCCAGCCGTTACCACGGACGGGAAACCGGGGAGCTGTTTTTT. This translates into CASRYHGRETGELFF. The chain joins TRBV27 to TRBJ2-2; tentative D call: TRBD2 (5 bases). The V end was cut by 8 bases, the J end by 5 bases, with 18 bases between. Germline V gives CDR1 MNHEY, CDR2 SMNVEV (reference sequence). This CDR3 is 15 amino acids long.

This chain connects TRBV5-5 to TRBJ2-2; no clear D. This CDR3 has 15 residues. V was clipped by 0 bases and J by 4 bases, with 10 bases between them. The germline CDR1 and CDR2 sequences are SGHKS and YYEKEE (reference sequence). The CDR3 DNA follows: TGTGCCAGCAGCTTGGGAGGCTCGGTCACCGGGGAGCTGTTTTTT. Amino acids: CASSLGGSVTGELFF.

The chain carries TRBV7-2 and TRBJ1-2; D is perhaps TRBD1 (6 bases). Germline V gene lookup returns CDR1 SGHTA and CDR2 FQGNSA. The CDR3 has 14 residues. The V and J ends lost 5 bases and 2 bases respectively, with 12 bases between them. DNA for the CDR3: TGTGCCAGCAGCCCAGGGGAGAAGAACTATGGCTACACCTTC. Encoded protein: CASSPGEKNYGYTF.

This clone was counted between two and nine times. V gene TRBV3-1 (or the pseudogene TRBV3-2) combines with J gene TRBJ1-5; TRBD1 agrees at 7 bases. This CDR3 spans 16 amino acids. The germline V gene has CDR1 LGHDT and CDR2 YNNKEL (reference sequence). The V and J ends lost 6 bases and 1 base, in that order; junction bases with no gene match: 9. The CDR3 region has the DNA TGTGCCAGCAGTTACGGGGCAGGGGGAAGCAATCAGCCCCAGCATTTT. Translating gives CASSYGAGGSNQPQHF.

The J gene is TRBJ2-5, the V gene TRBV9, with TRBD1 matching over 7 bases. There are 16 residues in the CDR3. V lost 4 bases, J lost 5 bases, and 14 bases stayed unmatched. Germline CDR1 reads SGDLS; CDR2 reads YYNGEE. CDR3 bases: TGTGCCAGCAGCCTTAGCCCCTTCGACAGGGCGGAGACCCAGTACTTC. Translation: CASSLSPFDRAETQYF. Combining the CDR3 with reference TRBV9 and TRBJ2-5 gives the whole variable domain DSGVTQTPKHLITATGQRVTLRCSPRSGDLSVYWYQQSLDQGLQFLIQYYNGEERAKGNILERFSAQQFPDLHSELNLSSLELGDSALYFCASSLSPFDRAETQYFGPGTRLLVL.

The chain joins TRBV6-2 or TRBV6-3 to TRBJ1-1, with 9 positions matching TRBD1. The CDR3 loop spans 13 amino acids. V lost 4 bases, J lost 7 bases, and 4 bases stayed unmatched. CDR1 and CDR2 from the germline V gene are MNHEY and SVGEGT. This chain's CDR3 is CASSSTGGGEAFF. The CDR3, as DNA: TGTGCCAGCAGTTCTACAGGGGGCGGTGAAGCTTTCTTT.

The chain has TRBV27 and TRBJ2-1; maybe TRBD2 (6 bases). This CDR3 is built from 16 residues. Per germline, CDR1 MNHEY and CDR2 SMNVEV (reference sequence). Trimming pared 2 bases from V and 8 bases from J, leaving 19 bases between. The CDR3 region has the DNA TGTGCCAGCAGTTTAACCTTAGACGGGAGCGTGGATGAGCAGTTCTTC. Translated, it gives CASSLTLDGSVDEQFF.

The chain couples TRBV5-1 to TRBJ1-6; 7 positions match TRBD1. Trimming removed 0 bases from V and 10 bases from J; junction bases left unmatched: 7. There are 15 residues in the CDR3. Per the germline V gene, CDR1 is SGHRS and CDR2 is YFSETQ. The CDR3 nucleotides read TGCGCCAGCAGCTTGGAGAGGGACAGCGCCTCACCCCTCCACTTT. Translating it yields CASSLERDSASPLHF.

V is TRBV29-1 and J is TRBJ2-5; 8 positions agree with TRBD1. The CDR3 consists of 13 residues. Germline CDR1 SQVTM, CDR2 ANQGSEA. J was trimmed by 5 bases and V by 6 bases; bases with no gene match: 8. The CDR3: CSVAQGAGETQYF. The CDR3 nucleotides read TGCAGCGTCGCTCAGGGGGCTGGGGAGACCCAGTACTTC.

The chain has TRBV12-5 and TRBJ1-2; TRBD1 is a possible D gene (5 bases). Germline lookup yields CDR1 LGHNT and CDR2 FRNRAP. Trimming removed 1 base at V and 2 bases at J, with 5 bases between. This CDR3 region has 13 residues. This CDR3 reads CASGLGQNYGYTF. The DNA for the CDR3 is TGTGCTAGTGGTTTGGGACAGAACTATGGCTACACCTTC.

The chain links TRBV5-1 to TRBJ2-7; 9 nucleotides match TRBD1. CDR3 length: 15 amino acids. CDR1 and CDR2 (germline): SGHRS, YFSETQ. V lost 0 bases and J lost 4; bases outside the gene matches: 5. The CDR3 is CASSLEGQGGYEQYF. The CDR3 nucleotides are TGCGCCAGCAGCTTGGAGGGACAGGGAGGGTACGAGCAGTACTTC.

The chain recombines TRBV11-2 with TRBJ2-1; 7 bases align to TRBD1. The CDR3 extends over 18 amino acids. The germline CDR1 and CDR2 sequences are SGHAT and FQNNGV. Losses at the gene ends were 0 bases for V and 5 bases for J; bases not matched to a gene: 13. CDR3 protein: CASSLEVTGAQNNNEQFF. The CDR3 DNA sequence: TGTGCCAGCAGCTTAGAAGTAACAGGGGCCCAAAATAACAATGAGCAGTTCTTC.

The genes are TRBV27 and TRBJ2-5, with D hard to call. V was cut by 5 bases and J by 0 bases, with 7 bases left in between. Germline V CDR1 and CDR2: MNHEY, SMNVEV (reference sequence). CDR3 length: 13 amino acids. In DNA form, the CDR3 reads TGTGCCAGCAGTCCGACAAACCAAGAGACCCAGTACTTC. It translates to CASSPTNQETQYF.

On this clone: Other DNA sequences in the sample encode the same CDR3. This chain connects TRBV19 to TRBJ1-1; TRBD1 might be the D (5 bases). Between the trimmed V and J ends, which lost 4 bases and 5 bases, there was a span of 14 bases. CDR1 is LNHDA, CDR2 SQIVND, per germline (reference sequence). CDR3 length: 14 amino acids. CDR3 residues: CASSTGPGGTEAFF. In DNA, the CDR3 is TGTGCCAGTAGTACGGGTCCTGGGGGGACTGAAGCTTTCTTT.

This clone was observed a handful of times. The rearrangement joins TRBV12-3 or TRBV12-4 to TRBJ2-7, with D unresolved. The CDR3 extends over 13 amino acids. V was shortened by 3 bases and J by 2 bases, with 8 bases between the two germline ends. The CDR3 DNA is TGTGCCAGCAGTTTTCACAGAGCCTACGAGCAGTACTTC. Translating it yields CASSFHRAYEQYF.

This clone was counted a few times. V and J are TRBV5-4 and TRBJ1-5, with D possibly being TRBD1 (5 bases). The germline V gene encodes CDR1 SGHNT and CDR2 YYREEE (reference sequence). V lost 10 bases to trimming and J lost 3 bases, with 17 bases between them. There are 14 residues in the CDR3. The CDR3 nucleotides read TGTGCCCGACAGACTTGCCAGGACAATCAGCCCCAGCATTTT. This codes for CARQTCQDNQPQHF.

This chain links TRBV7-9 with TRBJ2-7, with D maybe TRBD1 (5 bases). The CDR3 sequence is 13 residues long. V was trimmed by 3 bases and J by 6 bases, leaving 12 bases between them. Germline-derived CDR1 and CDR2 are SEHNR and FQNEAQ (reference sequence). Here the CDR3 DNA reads TGTGCCAGCAGCTTCGACCAGGGTGGCGAGCAGTACTTC. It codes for CASSFDQGGEQYF.

CDR3 nucleotide sequence: TGCAGCGTCAGAGGCACAGGGGTCAATGAGCAGTTCTTC. Protein sequence: CSVRGTGVNEQFF. This sequence joins TRBV29-1 and TRBJ2-1; 7 bases align to TRBD1. Germline-derived CDR1 and CDR2 are SQVTM and ANQGSEA. The length of the CDR3 is 13 residues. With V trimmed by 6 bases and J by 6 bases, 8 bases remained unmatched.

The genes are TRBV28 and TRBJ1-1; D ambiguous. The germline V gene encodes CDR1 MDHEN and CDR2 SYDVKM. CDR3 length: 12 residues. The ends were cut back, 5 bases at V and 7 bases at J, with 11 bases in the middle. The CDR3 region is CASSDGPREAFF. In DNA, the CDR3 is TGTGCCAGCAGTGATGGGCCGCGTGAAGCTTTCTTT.

CDR3 sequence reads: CASSLALRLGRGKNEQFF. The CDR3 DNA reads TGTGCCAGCAGCTTAGCGCTGCGGCTGGGAAGGGGTAAGAATGAGCAGTTCTTC. The chain employs TRBV7-9 and TRBJ2-1; TRBD1 might be the D (5 bases). Germline CDR1 is SEHNR and CDR2 is FQNEAQ (reference sequence). V was clipped by 0 bases and J by 7 bases, with 22 bases between them. CDR3 length: 18 residues.

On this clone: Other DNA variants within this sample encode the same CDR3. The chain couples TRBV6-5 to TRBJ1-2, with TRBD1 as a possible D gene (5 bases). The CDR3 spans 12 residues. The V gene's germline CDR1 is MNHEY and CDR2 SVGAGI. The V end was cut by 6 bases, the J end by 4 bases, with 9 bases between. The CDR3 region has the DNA TGTGCCAGCAGCTCCGGGGGCTATGGCTACACCTTC. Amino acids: CASSSGGYGYTF.

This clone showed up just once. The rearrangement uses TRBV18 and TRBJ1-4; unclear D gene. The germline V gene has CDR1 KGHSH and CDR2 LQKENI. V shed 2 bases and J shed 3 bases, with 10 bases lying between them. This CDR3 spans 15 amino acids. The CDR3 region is CASSPSQASNEKLFF. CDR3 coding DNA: TGTGCCAGCTCACCAAGTCAGGCATCTAATGAAAAACTGTTTTTT.

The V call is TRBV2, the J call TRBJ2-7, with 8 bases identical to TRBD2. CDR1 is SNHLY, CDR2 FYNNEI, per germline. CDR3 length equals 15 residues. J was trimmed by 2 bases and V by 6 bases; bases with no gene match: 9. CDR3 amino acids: CASSALAAKAYEQYF. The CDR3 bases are TGTGCCAGCAGCGCACTAGCGGCAAAAGCCTACGAGCAGTACTTC.

Written as DNA, the CDR3 is TGTGCCTGGAGTAATAGTCTAGACAATGAGCAGTTCTTC. Encoded protein: CAWSNSLDNEQFF. This sequence joins TRBV30 and TRBJ2-1; D not resolved. The CDR3 contains 13 residues. Germline V gene data show CDR1 as GTSNPN and CDR2 as SVGIG (reference sequence). The V end was cut by 2 bases, the J end by 5 bases, with 10 bases between.

The DNA of the CDR3 is TGTGCCACCAGCCCATCGGCGGCAAATGAAAAACTGTTTTTT. It codes for CATSPSAANEKLFF. This chain joins TRBV15 and TRBJ1-4; no definite D call. The length of the CDR3 is 14 residues. From germline, CDR1 is LNHNV and CDR2 YYDKDF (reference sequence). Trimming cost V 5 bases and J 5 bases, with 12 bases left between them.

The CDR3 region is CASSDGLLAGDVQFF. The CDR3 DNA reads as TGTGCCAGCAGTGACGGTCTGTTAGCGGGAGACGTACAGTTCTTC. This rearrangement joins TRBV6-4 to TRBJ2-1; TRBD2 agrees at 9 bases. Germline V gives CDR1 MRHNA, CDR2 SNTAGT. This CDR3 has 15 amino acids. V shed 2 bases and J 13 bases; nucleotides not matched to a gene: 12.

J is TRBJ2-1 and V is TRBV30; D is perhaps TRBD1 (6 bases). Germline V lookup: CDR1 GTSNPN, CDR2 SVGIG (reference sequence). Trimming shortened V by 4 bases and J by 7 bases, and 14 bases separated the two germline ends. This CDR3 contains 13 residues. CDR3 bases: TGTGCCTGGAAATGGGGCAGGGGTAATGAGCAGTTCTTC. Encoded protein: CAWKWGRGNEQFF.

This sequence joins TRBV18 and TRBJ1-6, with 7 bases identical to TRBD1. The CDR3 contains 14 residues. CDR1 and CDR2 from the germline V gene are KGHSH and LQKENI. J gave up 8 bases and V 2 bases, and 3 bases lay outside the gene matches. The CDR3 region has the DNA TGTGCCAGCTCACCAGGACAGGCTTATTCACCCCTCCACTTT. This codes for CASSPGQAYSPLHF.

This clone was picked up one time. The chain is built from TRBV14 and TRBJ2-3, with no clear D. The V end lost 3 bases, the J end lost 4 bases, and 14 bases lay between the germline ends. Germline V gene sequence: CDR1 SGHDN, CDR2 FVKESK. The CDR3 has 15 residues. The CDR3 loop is CASSQTINPADTQYF. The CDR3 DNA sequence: TGTGCCAGCAGCCAGACAATCAACCCGGCAGATACGCAGTATTTT.